Presented here are 2 T cell receptor beta chains from one specimen sequenced in a study of T cell repertoires in aging, cancer and after chemotherapy. A mixed TRB-A/B primer pool amplified rearranged TRB by multiplex touch-down PCR. In TCRdb, the multiplex PCR reads were re-called with MiXCR into one record per CDR3 protein. Of about 10,000 distinct CDR3 sequences in the sample, approximately 24% were seen once. The template was genomic DNA from peripheral blood, not RNA. Sequencing was performed on blood. Every receptor here comes from a human donor in good health.

The table lists this clonotype with a count of one. The chain recombines TRBV12-3 or TRBV12-4 with TRBJ2-3, with 10 positions matching TRBD2. V shed 7 bases and J 6 bases; nucleotides not matched to a gene: 10. This CDR3 comprises 15 residues. Here the CDR3 reads CASKKTSGSLDTQYF. CDR3 nucleotide sequence: TGTGCCAGCAAAAAGACTAGCGGGTCATTGGATACGCAGTATTTT.

A few counts support this clonotype. As DNA, the CDR3 is TGTGCCAGCAGCCAGACTCCGTCAAACCAAGCTTTCTTT. Encoded protein: CASSQTPSNQAFF. The chain employs TRBV7-9 and TRBJ1-1; D is unclear. The V gene's germline CDR1 is SEHNR and CDR2 FQNEAQ (reference sequence). The germline V and J ends were trimmed by 5 bases and 9 bases, with 16 bases remaining between them. This CDR3 is built from 13 residues.